This note documents a single T cell receptor beta chain sequence. These data originate in a study of blood T cell repertoires in COVID-19. On the study more broadly: T cells, B-cell-depleted T cells, or PBMCs supplied cDNA or gDNA.

In the authors' workflow: Amplified reference gene primers provided the basis for estimating nucleated cell counts. This table comes from immunoSEQ multiplex PCR, and its TCRdb copy is limited to in-frame clones, with some not included. For V, J and clone size, that table is used; D and trimming come from the DNA. The sample lists some 170,000 clones, about 79% occurring once. Among Cohort 3 donors, those recovered had two negative PCRs, clearance, or symptom resolution. The V and J ends lost 4 bases and 4 bases respectively, with 19 bases between them. Looked up from germline, CDR1 is LGHDT and CDR2 is YNNKEL (reference sequence). The CDR3 runs to 17 residues.

Sequenced input: PBMCs or T cells enriched from blood (not recorded which). V is TRBV3-1 (or the pseudogene TRBV3-2) and J is TRBJ1-4; D unclear. This TCR was sampled from a man aged 50-60 years who had recovered from COVID-19. This CDR3 reads CASSPRLAGTFNEKLFF. CDR3 coding DNA: TGTGCCAGCAGCCCTCGCTTAGCCGGAACCTTTAATGAAAAACTGTTTTTT.